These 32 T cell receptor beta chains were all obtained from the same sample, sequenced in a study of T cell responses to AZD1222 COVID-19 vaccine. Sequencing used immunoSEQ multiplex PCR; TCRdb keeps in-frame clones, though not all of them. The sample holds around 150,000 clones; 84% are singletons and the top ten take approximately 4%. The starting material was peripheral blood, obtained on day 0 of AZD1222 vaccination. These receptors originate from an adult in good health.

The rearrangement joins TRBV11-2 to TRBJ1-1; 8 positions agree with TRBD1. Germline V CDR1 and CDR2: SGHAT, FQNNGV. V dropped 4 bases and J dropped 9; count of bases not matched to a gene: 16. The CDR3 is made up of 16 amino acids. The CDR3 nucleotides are TGTGCCAGCAGCTCCCCCCTGGGGACAGGACTTGATCAAGCTTTCTTT. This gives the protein CASSSPLGTGLDQAFF.

The CDR3 loop is CASSYRENTQYF. The CDR3 DNA reads TGTGCCAGCAGTTACAGGGAAAATACGCAGTATTTT. The chain has TRBV6-5 and TRBJ2-3; the D is unclear. The V and J ends lost 2 bases and 7 bases respectively, with 7 bases between them. CDR3 length: 12 amino acids. Germline CDR1 MNHEY, CDR2 SVGAGI.

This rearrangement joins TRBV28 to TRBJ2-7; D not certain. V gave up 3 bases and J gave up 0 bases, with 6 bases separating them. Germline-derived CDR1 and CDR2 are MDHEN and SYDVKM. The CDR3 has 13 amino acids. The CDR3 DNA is TGTGCCAGCAGTTTGTCCCCCTCCTACGAGCAGTACTTC. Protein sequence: CASSLSPSYEQYF. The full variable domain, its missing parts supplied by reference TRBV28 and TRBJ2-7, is DVKVTQSSRYLVKRTGEKVFLECVQDMDHENMFWYRQDPGLGLRLIYFSYDVKMKEKGDIPEGYSVSREKKERFSLILESASTNQTSMYLCASSLSPSYEQYFGPGTRLTVT.

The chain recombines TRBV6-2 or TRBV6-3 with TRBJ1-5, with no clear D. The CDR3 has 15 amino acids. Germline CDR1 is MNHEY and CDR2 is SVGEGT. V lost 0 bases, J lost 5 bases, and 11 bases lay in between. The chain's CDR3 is CASSYSRREDQPQHF. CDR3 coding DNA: TGTGCCAGCAGTTACTCCCGAAGGGAAGATCAGCCCCAGCATTTT.

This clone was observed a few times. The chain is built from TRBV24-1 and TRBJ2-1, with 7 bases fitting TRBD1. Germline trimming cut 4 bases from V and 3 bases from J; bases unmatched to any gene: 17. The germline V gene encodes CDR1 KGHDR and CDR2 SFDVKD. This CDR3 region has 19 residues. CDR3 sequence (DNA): TGTGCCACCAGTGAGCCGGGGATGGGAAGGGACAGCCTCTACAATGAGCAGTTCTTC. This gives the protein CATSEPGMGRDSLYNEQFF.

Here the CDR3 DNA reads TGTGCCAGCAGCGCCCCCACGGGACAGGGGAGGAGTAACTCCTACAATGAGCAGTTCTTC. Its protein is CASSAPTGQGRSNSYNEQFF. V gene TRBV9 combines with J gene TRBJ2-1; 10 bases are a match to TRBD1. V trimming: 3 bases; J trimming: 0 bases; junction bases outside the gene matches: 15. The germline V gene encodes CDR1 SGDLS and CDR2 YYNGEE. CDR3 length: 20 amino acids.

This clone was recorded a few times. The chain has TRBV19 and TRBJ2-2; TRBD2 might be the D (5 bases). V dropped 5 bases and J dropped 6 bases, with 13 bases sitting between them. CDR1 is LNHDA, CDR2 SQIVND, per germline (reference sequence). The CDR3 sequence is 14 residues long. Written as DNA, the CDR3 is TGTGCCAGTAGTGTGAAGGCTAGCCCCGGGGAGCTGTTTTTT. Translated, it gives CASSVKASPGELFF.

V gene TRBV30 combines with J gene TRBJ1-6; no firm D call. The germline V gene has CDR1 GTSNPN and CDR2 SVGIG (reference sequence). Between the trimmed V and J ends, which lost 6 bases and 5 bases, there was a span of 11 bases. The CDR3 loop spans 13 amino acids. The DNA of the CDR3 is TGTGCCTGTGCGACGGGTGATAATTCACCCCTCCACTTT. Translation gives CACATGDNSPLHF.

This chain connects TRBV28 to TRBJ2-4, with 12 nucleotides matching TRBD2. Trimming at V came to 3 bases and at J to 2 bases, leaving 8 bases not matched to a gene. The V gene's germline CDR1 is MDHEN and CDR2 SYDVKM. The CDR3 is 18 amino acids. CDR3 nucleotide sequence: TGTGCCAGCAGTTTTGGGCTAGCGGGGGGGCGATCCAAAAACATTCAGTACTTC. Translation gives CASSFGLAGGRSKNIQYF. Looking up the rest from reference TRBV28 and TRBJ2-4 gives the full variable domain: DVKVTQSSRYLVKRTGEKVFLECVQDMDHENMFWYRQDPGLGLRLIYFSYDVKMKEKGDIPEGYSVSREKKERFSLILESASTNQTSMYLCASSFGLAGGRSKNIQYFGAGTRLSVL.

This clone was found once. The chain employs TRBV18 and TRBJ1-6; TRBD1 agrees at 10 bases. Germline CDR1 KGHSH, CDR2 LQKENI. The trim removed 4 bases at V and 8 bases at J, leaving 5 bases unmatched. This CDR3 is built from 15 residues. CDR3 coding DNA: TGTGCCAGCTCACAAGGACAGGGGGTTTATTCACCCCTCCACTTT. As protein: CASSQGQGVYSPLHF.

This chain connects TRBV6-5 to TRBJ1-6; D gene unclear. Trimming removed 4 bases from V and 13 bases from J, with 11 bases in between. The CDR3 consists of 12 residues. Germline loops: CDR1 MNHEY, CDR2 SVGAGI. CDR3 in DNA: TGTGCCAGCAGTTCAGACTCCTATCCCCTCCACTTT. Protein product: CASSSDSYPLHF.

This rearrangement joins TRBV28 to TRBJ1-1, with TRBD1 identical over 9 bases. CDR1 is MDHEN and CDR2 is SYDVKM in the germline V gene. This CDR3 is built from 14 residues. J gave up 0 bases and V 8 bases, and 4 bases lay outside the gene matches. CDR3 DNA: TGTGCCAGCGTTAGGGACAGGGTGAACACTGAAGCTTTCTTT. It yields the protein CASVRDRVNTEAFF.

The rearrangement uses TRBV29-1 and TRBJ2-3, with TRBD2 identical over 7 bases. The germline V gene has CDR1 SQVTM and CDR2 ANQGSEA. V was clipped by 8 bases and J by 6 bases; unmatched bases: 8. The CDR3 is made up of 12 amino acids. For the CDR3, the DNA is TGCAGCTCTCTGGGGGGGGTGGATACGCAGTATTTT. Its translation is CSSLGGVDTQYF.

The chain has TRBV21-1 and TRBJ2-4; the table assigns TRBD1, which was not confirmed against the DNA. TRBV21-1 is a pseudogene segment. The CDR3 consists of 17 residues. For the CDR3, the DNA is TGTGCCAGCAGCAAATGGGGGACAGGGGAGCCCAAAAACATTCAGTACTTC. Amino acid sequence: CASSKWGTGEPKNIQYF.

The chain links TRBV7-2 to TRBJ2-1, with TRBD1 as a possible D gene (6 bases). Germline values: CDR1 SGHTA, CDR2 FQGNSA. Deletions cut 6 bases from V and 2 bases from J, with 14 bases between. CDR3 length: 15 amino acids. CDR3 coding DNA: TGTGCCAGCAGAAAAGATGCAGGGGCCTACAATGAGCAGTTCTTC. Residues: CASRKDAGAYNEQFF.

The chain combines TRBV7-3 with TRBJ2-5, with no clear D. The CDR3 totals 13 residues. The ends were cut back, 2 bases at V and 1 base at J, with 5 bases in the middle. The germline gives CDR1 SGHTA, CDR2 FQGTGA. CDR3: CASSLEIQETQYF. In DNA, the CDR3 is TGTGCCAGCAGCTTAGAGATCCAAGAGACCCAGTACTTC.

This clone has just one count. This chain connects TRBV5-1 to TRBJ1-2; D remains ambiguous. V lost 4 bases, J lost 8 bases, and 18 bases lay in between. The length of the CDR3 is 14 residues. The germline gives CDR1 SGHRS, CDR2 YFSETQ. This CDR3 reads CASSTWTSGRGYTF. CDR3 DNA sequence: TGCGCCAGCAGCACTTGGACCAGCGGTCGCGGCTACACCTTC.

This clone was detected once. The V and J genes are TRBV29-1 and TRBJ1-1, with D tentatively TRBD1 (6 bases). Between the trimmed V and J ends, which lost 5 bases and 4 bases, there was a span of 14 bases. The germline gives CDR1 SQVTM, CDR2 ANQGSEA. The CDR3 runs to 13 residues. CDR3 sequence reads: CSVHHGGTTEAFF. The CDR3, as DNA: TGCAGCGTTCATCATGGGGGCACCACTGAAGCTTTCTTT.

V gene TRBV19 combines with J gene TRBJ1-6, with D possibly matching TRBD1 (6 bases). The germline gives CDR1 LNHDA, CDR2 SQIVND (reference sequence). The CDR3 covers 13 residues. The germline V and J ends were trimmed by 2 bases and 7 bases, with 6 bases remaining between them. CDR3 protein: CASSIQGNSPLHF. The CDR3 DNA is TGTGCCAGTAGTATACAGGGGAATTCACCCCTCCACTTT. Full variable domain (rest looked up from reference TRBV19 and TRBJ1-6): DGGITQSPKYLFRKEGQNVTLSCEQNLNHDAMYWYRQDPGQGLRLIYYSQIVNDFQKGDIAEGYSVSREKKESFPLTVTSAQKNPTAFYLCASSIQGNSPLHFGNGTRLTVT.

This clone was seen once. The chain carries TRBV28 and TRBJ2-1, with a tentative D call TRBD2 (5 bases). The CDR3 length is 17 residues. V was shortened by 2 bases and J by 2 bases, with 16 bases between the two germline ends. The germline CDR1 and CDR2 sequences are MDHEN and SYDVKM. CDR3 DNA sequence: TGTGCCAGCAGTTTACAACTAGGTTCCCCTCCCTACAATGAGCAGTTCTTC. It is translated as CASSLQLGSPPYNEQFF.

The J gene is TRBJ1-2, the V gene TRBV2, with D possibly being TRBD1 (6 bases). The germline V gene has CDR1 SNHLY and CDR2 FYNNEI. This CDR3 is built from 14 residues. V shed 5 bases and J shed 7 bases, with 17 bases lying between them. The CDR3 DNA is TGTGCCAGCAGTCTCGGACAGAGGGGCAGTGGCTACACCTTC. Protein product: CASSLGQRGSGYTF.

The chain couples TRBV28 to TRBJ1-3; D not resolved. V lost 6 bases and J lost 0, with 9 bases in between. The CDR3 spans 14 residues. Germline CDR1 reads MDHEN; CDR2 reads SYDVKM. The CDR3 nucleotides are TGTGCCAGCAGGCTGGTAAGCTCTGGAAACACCATATATTTT. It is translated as CASRLVSSGNTIYF. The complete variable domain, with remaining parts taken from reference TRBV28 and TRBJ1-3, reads DVKVTQSSRYLVKRTGEKVFLECVQDMDHENMFWYRQDPGLGLRLIYFSYDVKMKEKGDIPEGYSVSREKKERFSLILESASTNQTSMYLCASRLVSSGNTIYFGEGSWLTVV.

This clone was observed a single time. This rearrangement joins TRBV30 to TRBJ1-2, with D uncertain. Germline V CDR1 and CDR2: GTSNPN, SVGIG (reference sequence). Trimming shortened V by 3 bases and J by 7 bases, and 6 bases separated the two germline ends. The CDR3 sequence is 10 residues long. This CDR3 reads CAWSGVGYTF. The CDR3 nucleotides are TGTGCCTGGAGCGGCGTTGGCTACACCTTC.

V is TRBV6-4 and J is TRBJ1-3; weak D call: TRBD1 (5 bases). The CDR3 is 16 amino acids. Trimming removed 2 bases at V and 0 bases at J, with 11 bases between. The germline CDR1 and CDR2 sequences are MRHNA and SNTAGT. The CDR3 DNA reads TGTGCCAGCAGTGACAAGGGGTCCTCCTCTGGAAACACCATATATTTT. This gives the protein CASSDKGSSSGNTIYF.

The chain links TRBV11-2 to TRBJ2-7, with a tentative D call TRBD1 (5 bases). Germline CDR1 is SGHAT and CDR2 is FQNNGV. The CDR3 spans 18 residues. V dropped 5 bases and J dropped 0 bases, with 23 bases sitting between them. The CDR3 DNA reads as TGTGCCAGCAGCCCTCTAAGTAGGGGCAGGATGGACTCCTACGAGCAGTACTTC. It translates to CASSPLSRGRMDSYEQYF.

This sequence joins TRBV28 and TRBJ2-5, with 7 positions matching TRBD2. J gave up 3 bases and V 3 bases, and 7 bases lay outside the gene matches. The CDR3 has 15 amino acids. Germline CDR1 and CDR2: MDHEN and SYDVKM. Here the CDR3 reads CASSFSGAGEETQYF. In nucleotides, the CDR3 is TGTGCCAGCAGTTTCTCTGGGGCGGGGGAAGAGACCCAGTACTTC.

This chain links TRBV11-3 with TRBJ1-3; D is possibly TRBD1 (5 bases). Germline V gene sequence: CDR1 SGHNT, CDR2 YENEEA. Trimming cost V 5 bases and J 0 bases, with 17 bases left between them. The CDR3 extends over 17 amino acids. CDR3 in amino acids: CASSRPGVQCSGNTIYF. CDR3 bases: TGTGCCAGCAGCCGCCCGGGGGTGCAGTGCTCTGGAAACACCATATATTTT.

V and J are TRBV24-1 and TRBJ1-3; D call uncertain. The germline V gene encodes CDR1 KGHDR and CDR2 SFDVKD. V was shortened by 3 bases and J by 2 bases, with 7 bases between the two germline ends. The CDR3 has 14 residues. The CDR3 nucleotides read TGTGCCACCAGTGATCCCGCTCCTGGAAACACCATATATTTT. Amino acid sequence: CATSDPAPGNTIYF.

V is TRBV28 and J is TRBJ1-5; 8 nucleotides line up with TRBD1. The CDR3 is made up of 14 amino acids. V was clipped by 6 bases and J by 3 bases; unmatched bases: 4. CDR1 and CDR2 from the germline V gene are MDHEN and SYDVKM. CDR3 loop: CASRVTGDNQPQHF. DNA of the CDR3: TGTGCCAGCAGGGTGACAGGGGACAATCAGCCCCAGCATTTT.

CDR3: CASSLFSGGNTGELFF. DNA for the CDR3: TGTGCCAGCAGTTTATTTTCAGGGGGCAACACCGGGGAGCTGTTTTTT. The rearrangement joins TRBV28 to TRBJ2-2, with TRBD1 matching over 8 bases. The CDR3 loop spans 16 amino acids. Unmatched junction bases numbered 3, after V lost 1 base and J lost 2 bases. CDR1 and CDR2 (germline): MDHEN, SYDVKM.

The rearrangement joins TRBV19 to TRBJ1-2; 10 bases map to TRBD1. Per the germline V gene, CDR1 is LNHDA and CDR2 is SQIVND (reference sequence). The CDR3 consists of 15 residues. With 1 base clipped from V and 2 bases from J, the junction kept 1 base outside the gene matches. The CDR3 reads CASSIAGQGNYGYTF. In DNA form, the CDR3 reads TGTGCCAGTAGTATAGCGGGACAGGGGAACTATGGCTACACCTTC.

DNA for the CDR3: TGTGCCAGCAGCTTACCAGGACAGGGTGGCTACACCTTC. The encoded protein is CASSLPGQGGYTF. The chain combines TRBV7-9 with TRBJ1-2, with 8 bases that match TRBD1. CDR1 is SEHNR and CDR2 is FQNEAQ in the germline V gene (reference sequence). The V gene end was trimmed by 2 bases and the J gene end by 7 bases; junction bases not matched to a gene: 3. The CDR3 extends over 13 amino acids. Drawing the rest from reference TRBV7-9 and TRBJ1-2, the complete variable domain is DTGVSQNPRHKITKRGQNVTFRCDPISEHNRLYWYRQTLGQGPEFLTYFQNEAQLEKSRLLSDRFSAERPKGSFSTLEIQRTEQGDSAMYLCASSLPGQGGYTFGSGTRLTVV.